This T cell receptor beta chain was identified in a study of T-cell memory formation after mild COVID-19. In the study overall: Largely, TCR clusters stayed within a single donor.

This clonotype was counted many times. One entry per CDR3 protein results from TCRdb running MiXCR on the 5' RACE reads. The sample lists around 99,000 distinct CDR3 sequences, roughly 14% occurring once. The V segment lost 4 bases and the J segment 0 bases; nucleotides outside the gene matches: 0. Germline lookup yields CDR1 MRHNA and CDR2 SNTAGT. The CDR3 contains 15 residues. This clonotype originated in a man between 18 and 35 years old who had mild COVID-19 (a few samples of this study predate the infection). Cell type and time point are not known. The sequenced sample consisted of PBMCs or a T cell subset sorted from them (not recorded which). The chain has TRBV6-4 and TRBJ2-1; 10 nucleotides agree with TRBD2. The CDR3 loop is CASSASGGSYNEQFF. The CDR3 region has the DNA TGTGCCAGCAGTGCTAGCGGGGGCTCCTACAATGAGCAGTTCTTC.